Following are 27 T cell receptor beta chains from one sample sequenced in a study of identical twins. TCRdb redid the calling of the 5' RACE reads with MiXCR, one entry per CDR3 protein. Found here are 500,000 or so distinct CDR3 sequences, about 13% of them singletons; the top ten hold around 0.98%. These sequences were also reported in another study, on yellow fever vaccine responses in identical twins.

The sequenced sample was CD4+ T cells sorted from blood. Receptors were obtained from a woman younger than 30 in good health.

This clonotype was found many times. The V call is TRBV7-2, the J call TRBJ2-3, with 8 positions matching TRBD2. This CDR3 comprises 13 residues. CDR1 and CDR2 (germline): SGHTA, FQGNSA. J gave up 11 bases and V 7 bases, and 11 bases lay outside the gene matches. The CDR3 is CASTTGLGFMQYF. The CDR3 DNA is TGTGCCAGCACCACGGGACTAGGCTTCATGCAGTATTTT.

The V call is TRBV7-2, the J call TRBJ2-3; D gene uncertain. Trimming removed 5 bases from V and 6 bases from J, with 18 bases in between. The germline gives CDR1 SGHTA, CDR2 FQGNSA. CDR3 length: 15 residues. CDR3 sequence: CASSTRRQVVDTQYF. CDR3 DNA sequence: TGTGCCAGCAGCACGCGTAGGCAGGTGGTGGATACGCAGTATTTT.

This clonotype showed up just a few times. The chain is built from TRBV12-3 or TRBV12-4 and TRBJ2-7, with 9 positions matching TRBD1. With 4 bases clipped from V and 2 bases from J, the junction kept 12 bases outside the gene matches. This CDR3 contains 17 residues. The chain's CDR3 is CASSSLLTGTGPYEQYF. The CDR3, as DNA: TGTGCCAGCAGTTCCCTTCTGACCGGGACAGGGCCCTACGAGCAGTACTTC.

This clonotype was counted a few times. V and J are TRBV13 and TRBJ2-3; either TRBD1 or TRBD2 may fit D (5 bases each). Germline-derived CDR1 and CDR2 are PRHDT and FYEKMQ (reference sequence). The germline V and J ends were trimmed by 5 bases and 4 bases, with 16 bases remaining between them. The CDR3 totals 15 residues. CDR3 amino acids: CASSIQGAGADTQYF. The DNA for the CDR3 is TGTGCCAGCAGCATCCAAGGGGCCGGGGCAGATACGCAGTATTTT.

The rearrangement links TRBV7-9 to TRBJ2-5, with 9 bases aligning to TRBD1. With 5 bases clipped from V and 5 bases from J, the junction kept 12 bases outside the gene matches. The CDR3 sequence is 16 residues long. Germline values: CDR1 SEHNR, CDR2 FQNEAQ (reference sequence). CDR3 protein: CASSRRNRGRRETQYF. In DNA, the CDR3 is TGTGCCAGCAGCCGACGCAACAGGGGGCGCAGGGAGACCCAGTACTTC.

J is TRBJ1-1 and V is TRBV5-6; perhaps TRBD1 as D (6 bases). Trimming shortened V by 1 base and J by 2 bases, and 9 bases separated the two germline ends. The CDR3 is made up of 14 amino acids. Germline CDR1 reads SGHDT; CDR2 reads YYEEEE. CDR3 DNA sequence: TGTGCCAGCAGCTTGAGGGGGTATAACACTGAAGCTTTCTTT. It translates to CASSLRGYNTEAFF. The whole variable domain, filled in from reference TRBV5-6 and TRBJ1-1, reads DAGVTQSPTHLIKTRGQQVTLRCSPKSGHDTVSWYQQALGQGPQFIFQYYEEEERQRGNFPDRFSGHQFPNYSSELNVNALLLGDSALYLCASSLRGYNTEAFFGQGTRLTVV.

In DNA form, the CDR3 reads TGCAGTGCTAGAAGCGCTAGCGGGGGTTACGCCTCTATTGATTACGAGCAGTACTTC. Protein sequence: CSARSASGGYASIDYEQYF. The V call is TRBV20-1, the J call TRBJ2-7, with 10 bases that match TRBD2. The CDR3 is 19 amino acids. Germline-derived CDR1 and CDR2 are DFQATT and SNEGSKA (reference sequence). J was trimmed by 4 bases and V by 2 bases; bases with no gene match: 20.

The chain joins TRBV20-1 to TRBJ2-7, with D perhaps being TRBD1 or TRBD2 (6 bases each). V lost 8 bases and J lost 0, with 17 bases in between. Germline lookup yields CDR1 DFQATT and CDR2 SNEGSKA (reference sequence). The CDR3 has 14 residues. The CDR3 loop reads CSPKGGSGSYEQYF. The CDR3 nucleotides are TGCAGTCCGAAAGGGGGGTCAGGCTCCTACGAGCAGTACTTC.

This clonotype was counted a few times. J is TRBJ2-2 and V is TRBV11-2; D may be TRBD2 (7 bases). The CDR3 sequence is 14 residues long. Germline V lookup: CDR1 SGHAT, CDR2 FQNNGV. The V end lost 2 bases, the J end lost 7 bases, and 11 bases lay between the germline ends. In DNA form, the CDR3 reads TGTGCCAGCAGCTTACAGGGGAGGGACGGGGAGCTGTTTTTT. This codes for CASSLQGRDGELFF.

This clonotype has just one count. This chain connects TRBV15 to TRBJ2-4; D not resolved. This CDR3 comprises 15 residues. Trimming pared 1 base from V and 1 base from J, leaving 8 bases between. Germline V lookup: CDR1 LNHNV, CDR2 YYDKDF (reference sequence). In nucleotides, the CDR3 is TGTGCCACCAGCAGAGGGGAAAGGGCCAAAAACATTCAGTACTTC. Translation: CATSRGERAKNIQYF.

This clonotype has just a few counts. This chain joins TRBV5-1 and TRBJ1-2; 8 nucleotides agree with TRBD1. Germline CDR1 SGHRS, CDR2 YFSETQ. CDR3 length equals 16 residues. The trim removed 4 bases at V and 0 bases at J, leaving 8 bases unmatched. CDR3 nucleotide sequence: TGCGCCAGCAGCGTTGGGGGACAGGTTACTAACTATGGCTACACCTTC. Translation gives CASSVGGQVTNYGYTF.

This chain uses TRBV7-2 with TRBJ1-1, with a tentative D call TRBD1 (5 bases). The CDR3 length is 14 residues. Germline CDR1 is SGHTA and CDR2 is FQGNSA. V was shortened by 6 bases and J by 0 bases, with 11 bases between the two germline ends. The CDR3: CASRLTDLNTEAFF. The CDR3 DNA reads as TGTGCCAGCAGGTTGACAGATCTGAACACTGAAGCTTTCTTT.

This chain uses TRBV20-1 with TRBJ2-1; D not resolved. Trimming took 6 bases from V and 5 from J, leaving 11 bases between them. Germline-derived CDR1 and CDR2 are DFQATT and SNEGSKA (reference sequence). CDR3 length: 12 amino acids. The CDR3 reads CSAKGRNNEQFF. DNA for the CDR3: TGCAGTGCCAAAGGACGGAACAATGAGCAGTTCTTC.

V is TRBV6-2 or TRBV6-3 and J is TRBJ2-1, with TRBD2 identical over 9 bases. Germline CDR1 is MNHEY and CDR2 is SVGEGT. The trim removed 2 bases at V and 5 bases at J, leaving 7 bases unmatched. The CDR3 length is 16 residues. The CDR3 nucleotides are TGTGCCAGCAGTTACGGGGCGGGAGGGCCGAACAATGAGCAGTTCTTC. Its protein is CASSYGAGGPNNEQFF.

This chain uses TRBV6-6 with TRBJ2-3; D unclear. CDR1 and CDR2 (germline): MNHNY, SVGAGI (reference sequence). V lost 6 bases and J lost 4, with 8 bases in between. The CDR3 runs 12 residues. DNA for the CDR3: TGTGCCAGCAGCTCCGTAGCAGATACGCAGTATTTT. Amino acid sequence: CASSSVADTQYF.

CDR3 residues: CASLTQTGGNTEAFF. The CDR3 DNA is TGCGCCAGCCTAACACAGACAGGGGGTAACACTGAAGCTTTCTTT. The chain couples TRBV5-1 to TRBJ1-1, with 9 nucleotides matching TRBD1. Germline V gene sequence: CDR1 SGHRS, CDR2 YFSETQ. V gave up 7 bases and J gave up 2 bases; unmatched junction bases: 9. This CDR3 comprises 15 residues.

This clonotype appeared many times. The rearrangement uses TRBV28 and TRBJ1-2, with a possible D match to TRBD1 (6 bases). The CDR3 loop spans 11 amino acids. Trimming took 5 bases from V and 8 from J, leaving 9 bases between them. Germline V CDR1 and CDR2: MDHEN, SYDVKM. In DNA form, the CDR3 reads TGTGCCAGCAGTACAGGGAACGGCTACACCTTC. The encoded protein is CASSTGNGYTF.

The chain has TRBV14 and TRBJ2-7; 10 bases align to TRBD1. Losses at the gene ends were 0 bases for V and 12 bases for J; bases not matched to a gene: 8. Germline assignment: CDR1 SGHDN and CDR2 FVKESK. The CDR3 has 14 amino acids. In DNA form, the CDR3 reads TGTGCCAGCAGCCAAGACTCCGGGACAGGGGCACGGTACTTC. Translated, it gives CASSQDSGTGARYF. The variable domain in full, completed from reference TRBV14 and TRBJ2-7, reads EAGVTQFPSHSVIEKGQTVTLRCDPISGHDNLYWYRRVMGKEIKFLLHFVKESKQDESGMPNNRFLAERTGGTYSTLKVQPAELEDSGVYFCASSQDSGTGARYFGPGTRLTVT.

V is TRBV27 and J is TRBJ1-6, with 9 nucleotides matching TRBD1. V lost 8 bases and J lost 10; bases outside the gene matches: 9. There are 14 residues in the CDR3. Germline-derived CDR1 and CDR2 are MNHEY and SMNVEV (reference sequence). CDR3 coding DNA: TGTGCCAGCGGGTTACAGGGGGCTTTATCACCCCTCCACTTT. This codes for CASGLQGALSPLHF.

This clonotype was seen more than once but under ten times. V usage is TRBV11-2 and J usage is TRBJ2-2; 9 nucleotides align to TRBD2. This CDR3 region has 19 residues. After removal of 2 bases from V and 0 bases from J, the junction contained 10 bases not matched to a gene. CDR1 is SGHAT, CDR2 FQNNGV, per germline. CDR3 residues: CASSLYFAGGNPNTGELFF. The CDR3 DNA sequence: TGTGCCAGCAGCTTATATTTTGCGGGGGGGAACCCGAACACCGGGGAGCTGTTTTTT.

The V call is TRBV19, the J call TRBJ2-1, with D perhaps TRBD2 (6 bases). The germline V and J ends were trimmed by 11 bases and 6 bases, with 17 bases remaining between them. The CDR3 is 13 amino acids. In germline, CDR1 is LNHDA, CDR2 SQIVND (reference sequence). CDR3: CAAAEVRGNEQFF. The CDR3 coding sequence is TGTGCCGCTGCGGAGGTGCGGGGCAATGAGCAGTTCTTC.

This clonotype was counted between two and nine times. V usage is TRBV5-8 and J usage is TRBJ2-7; 8 bases match TRBD2. Trimming cost V 0 bases and J 6 bases; bases outside gene matches: 5. The CDR3 is 14 residues long. Germline CDR1 is SGHTS and CDR2 is YDEGEE. The CDR3 coding sequence is TGTGCCAGCAGCTTGGCGGGGGGGCGCCCCGAGCAGTACTTC. This codes for CASSLAGGRPEQYF.

The chain joins TRBV12-3 or TRBV12-4 to TRBJ2-5, with D maybe TRBD2 (6 bases). The CDR3 has 17 amino acids. V was trimmed by 2 bases and J by 1 base, leaving 17 bases between them. The CDR3 loop is CASSLSRLGIGQETQYF. CDR3 nucleotide sequence: TGTGCCAGCAGTTTAAGTCGACTAGGAATAGGCCAAGAGACCCAGTACTTC.

This clonotype came up a few times. The genes are TRBV2 and TRBJ2-5; the D gene is possibly TRBD2 (6 bases). CDR1 and CDR2 from the germline V gene are SNHLY and FYNNEI. The CDR3 runs to 14 residues. V shed 6 bases and J shed 3 bases, with 14 bases lying between them. This chain's CDR3 is CASRRTTLKETQYF. CDR3 sequence (DNA): TGTGCCAGCAGGAGGACTACGTTGAAAGAGACCCAGTACTTC. Variable domain in full (rest from reference TRBV2 and TRBJ2-5): EPEVTQTPSHQVTQMGQEVILRCVPISNHLYFYWYRQILGQKVEFLVSFYNNEISEKSEIFDDQFSVERPDGSNFTLKIRSTKLEDSAMYFCASRRTTLKETQYFGPGTRLLVL.

This clonotype has a count of ten or more. This chain joins TRBV10-3 and TRBJ2-3, with D uncertain. CDR1 is ENHRY, CDR2 SYGVKD, per germline. V lost 0 bases and J 6 bases, leaving 4 bases between the germline ends. The CDR3 is made up of 12 amino acids. Here the CDR3 DNA reads TGTGCCATCAGTGAGTCGTGGGATACGCAGTATTTT. This gives the protein CAISESWDTQYF.

The gene calls are TRBV6-5 and TRBJ1-4; possible D gene TRBD1, 5 bases. Germline V gene data show CDR1 as MNHEY and CDR2 as SVGAGI. This CDR3 has 16 amino acids. V was cut by 2 bases and J by 8 bases, with 18 bases left in between. The CDR3 here is CASSYRSRGWGEKLFF. The CDR3 nucleotides are TGTGCCAGCAGTTACAGAAGCCGGGGTTGGGGGGAAAAACTGTTTTTT.

This clonotype has only a few counts. This sequence joins TRBV28 and TRBJ2-7; 11 nucleotides match TRBD2. J lost 4 bases, V lost 2 bases, and 4 bases had no gene match. This CDR3 is 15 amino acids long. Germline V gene lookup returns CDR1 MDHEN and CDR2 SYDVKM. The DNA of the CDR3 is TGTGCCAGCAGTTTACCTAGCGGGAGGAAATACGAGCAGTACTTC. Translated, it gives CASSLPSGRKYEQYF. Combining the CDR3 with reference TRBV28 and TRBJ2-7 gives the whole variable domain DVKVTQSSRYLVKRTGEKVFLECVQDMDHENMFWYRQDPGLGLRLIYFSYDVKMKEKGDIPEGYSVSREKKERFSLILESASTNQTSMYLCASSLPSGRKYEQYFGPGTRLTVT.